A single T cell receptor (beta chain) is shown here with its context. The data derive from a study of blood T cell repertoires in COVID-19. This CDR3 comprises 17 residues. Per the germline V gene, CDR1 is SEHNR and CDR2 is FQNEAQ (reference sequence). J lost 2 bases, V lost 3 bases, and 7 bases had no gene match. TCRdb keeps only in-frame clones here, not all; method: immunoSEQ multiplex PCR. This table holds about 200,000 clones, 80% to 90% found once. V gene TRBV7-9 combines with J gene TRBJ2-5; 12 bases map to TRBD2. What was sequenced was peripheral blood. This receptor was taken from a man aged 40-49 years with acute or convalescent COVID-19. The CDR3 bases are TGTGCCAGCAGCTTGGGTACTAGCGGGGGGAGACAAGAGACCCAGTACTTC. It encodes CASSLGTSGGRQETQYF.